These T cell receptor beta chains were read from a single sample in a study of cytomegalovirus exposure and HLA in healthy donors. TCRdb's table, derived via immunoSEQ multiplex PCR, lists solely in-frame clones and lacks some. The table shows 98,000 or so clones, with over 65% occurring only once. Sequencing used PBMCs. These receptors originate from a woman aged 40 to 50 in good health and CMV-seronegative. Both conserved end residues are part of each CDR3. The order of the fields is D gene, V gene, clone size, CDR3 protein. A D gene is named only where the DNA matches it firmly. The size field is filled for only some rows; it gives once, few, many or a size class.

d_call: NA; v_call: TRBV28; clone_size: NA; cdr3_aa: CASSLRDTLRAFF
d_call: TRBD1; v_call: TRBV4-1; clone_size: NA; cdr3_aa: CASSQDHTPGQGFF
d_call: TRBD1; v_call: TRBV18; clone_size: NA; cdr3_aa: CASSPAGGGEAFF
d_call: TRBD1; v_call: TRBV27; clone_size: NA; cdr3_aa: CASHRGREAFF
d_call: NA; v_call: TRBV27; clone_size: NA; cdr3_aa: CASSLGASNQPQHF
d_call: NA; v_call: TRBV10-3; clone_size: NA; cdr3_aa: CAISVGAISTDTQYF
d_call: NA; v_call: TRBV14; clone_size: NA; cdr3_aa: CASSQDFTEKLFF
d_call: TRBD1; v_call: TRBV2; clone_size: NA; cdr3_aa: CASSRTGGVTDTQYF
d_call: NA; v_call: TRBV4-3; clone_size: NA; cdr3_aa: CASSQDVQGPDSGNTIYF
d_call: NA; v_call: TRBV5-1; clone_size: NA; cdr3_aa: CASSLYLNTEAFF
d_call: NA; v_call: TRBV7-2; clone_size: NA; cdr3_aa: CASSLQGKLFF
d_call: NA; v_call: TRBV11-3; clone_size: NA; cdr3_aa: CASSPRQYTGELFF
d_call: TRBD2; v_call: TRBV28; clone_size: NA; cdr3_aa: CATRGEIIGNEQFF
d_call: NA; v_call: TRBV13; clone_size: few; cdr3_aa: CASSARFGADTQYF
d_call: TRBD2; v_call: TRBV28; clone_size: NA; cdr3_aa: CASSSKGLADTGELFF
d_call: NA; v_call: TRBV28; clone_size: NA; cdr3_aa: CASTRQAGGTEAFF
d_call: NA; v_call: TRBV30; clone_size: NA; cdr3_aa: CAWSVHDYGYTF
d_call: NA; v_call: TRBV6-5; clone_size: NA; cdr3_aa: CASSYFTGAYEQYF
d_call: NA; v_call: TRBV4-3; clone_size: NA; cdr3_aa: CASSPRTQETQYF
d_call: TRBD2; v_call: TRBV28; clone_size: few; cdr3_aa: CASGTAGGLNEQFF
d_call: NA; v_call: TRBV9; clone_size: NA; cdr3_aa: CASSGEGVKYLDHEQFF
d_call: NA; v_call: TRBV19; clone_size: once; cdr3_aa: CASSIRTGQPQHF
d_call: TRBD2; v_call: TRBV9; clone_size: NA; cdr3_aa: CASSVVERENTGELFF
d_call: TRBD2; v_call: TRBV5-1; clone_size: NA; cdr3_aa: CASSSGGRSYEQYF
d_call: TRBD1; v_call: TRBV5-1; clone_size: few; cdr3_aa: CASSVPDRGAYEQYF
d_call: NA; v_call: TRBV9; clone_size: NA; cdr3_aa: CASSVLLRLYEQYF
d_call: TRBD1; v_call: TRBV28; clone_size: NA; cdr3_aa: CASDRGRTEAFF
d_call: NA; v_call: TRBV19; clone_size: NA; cdr3_aa: CASSMGAHPYNEQFF
d_call: TRBD2; v_call: TRBV9; clone_size: NA; cdr3_aa: CASSVSGSSYNEQFF
d_call: NA; v_call: TRBV27; clone_size: NA; cdr3_aa: CASSLSASILNEQFF
d_call: NA; v_call: TRBV19; clone_size: NA; cdr3_aa: CASTPRAAQAGYSNQPQHF
d_call: TRBD2; v_call: TRBV4-1; clone_size: NA; cdr3_aa: CASSQGTSGYEQYF
d_call: NA; v_call: TRBV11-2; clone_size: once; cdr3_aa: CASSLSVPPYEQYF
d_call: NA; v_call: TRBV6-6; clone_size: NA; cdr3_aa: CASSYTGTYYNEQFF
d_call: TRBD2; v_call: TRBV29-1; clone_size: few; cdr3_aa: CSVGLAGVFKETQYF
d_call: NA; v_call: TRBV15; clone_size: NA; cdr3_aa: CATSRGKPSVKGNEQFF
d_call: NA; v_call: TRBV15; clone_size: NA; cdr3_aa: CATQDFSYEQYF
d_call: NA; v_call: TRBV7-3; clone_size: NA; cdr3_aa: CASSFTRGSTDTQYF
d_call: TRBD1; v_call: TRBV28; clone_size: NA; cdr3_aa: CASSPTGTAAYEQYF
d_call: TRBD2; v_call: TRBV4-1; clone_size: once; cdr3_aa: CASSQERGTSSGANVLTF
d_call: TRBD2; v_call: TRBV7-2; clone_size: NA; cdr3_aa: CASSLANFGLAGKQETQYF
d_call: TRBD1; v_call: TRBV29-1; clone_size: NA; cdr3_aa: CSDSGQFNEQFF
d_call: NA; v_call: TRBV5-1; clone_size: NA; cdr3_aa: CASSLDESGGNTIYF
d_call: TRBD2; v_call: TRBV29-1; clone_size: NA; cdr3_aa: CSVWTSEEHGSGANVLTF
d_call: TRBD2; v_call: TRBV28; clone_size: NA; cdr3_aa: CASSSRAGGTDTQYF
d_call: NA; v_call: TRBV7-3; clone_size: few; cdr3_aa: CASSSSSVRNEQFF
d_call: TRBD1; v_call: TRBV6-5; clone_size: few; cdr3_aa: CASRQGQAIHQPQHF
d_call: NA; v_call: TRBV28; clone_size: NA; cdr3_aa: CASSLDGPLPLHF
d_call: NA; v_call: TRBV9; clone_size: NA; cdr3_aa: CASSVDFLITDTQYF
d_call: NA; v_call: TRBV11-2; clone_size: few; cdr3_aa: CASRQPPTDTQYF
d_call: TRBD2; v_call: TRBV7-2; clone_size: NA; cdr3_aa: CASSIQTSGVNTGELFF
d_call: TRBD1; v_call: TRBV27; clone_size: NA; cdr3_aa: CASSRDRGSYTF
d_call: TRBD2; v_call: TRBV25-1; clone_size: NA; cdr3_aa: CASSESVTSGRLTDTQYF
d_call: NA; v_call: TRBV27; clone_size: NA; cdr3_aa: CASSLIQGVQETQYF
d_call: NA; v_call: TRBV11-3; clone_size: NA; cdr3_aa: CASSQGGRSYNEQFF
d_call: NA; v_call: TRBV4-3; clone_size: NA; cdr3_aa: CASSQDPPGEGHEQYF
d_call: NA; v_call: TRBV28; clone_size: NA; cdr3_aa: CASSLVTPGHPGDIQYF